The 32 T cell receptor beta chains below were found in one sample sequenced in a study of blood T cell repertoires in COVID-19. Data came from immunoSEQ multiplex PCR; TCRdb stores just in-frame clones and leaves some out. The table records roughly 56,000 clones, around four fifths of them present only once. The sample consisted of peripheral blood. The receptors originated from a man aged 65 to 79 with acute or convalescent COVID-19.

This clone was counted a single time. This chain connects TRBV5-1 to TRBJ2-1, with a weak D call TRBD1 (5 bases). This CDR3 spans 15 amino acids. From germline, CDR1 is SGHRS and CDR2 YFSETQ. The V end lost 0 bases, the J end lost 3 bases, and 10 bases lay between the germline ends. CDR3 DNA: TGCGCCAGCAGCTTGGGGGGCCGGCTCTACAATGAGCAGTTCTTC. Amino acid sequence: CASSLGGRLYNEQFF.

This clone was detected only once. V usage is TRBV27 and J usage is TRBJ1-6; 11 nucleotides align to TRBD1. V trimming: 4 bases; J trimming: 6 bases; junction bases outside the gene matches: 8. The CDR3 runs 17 residues. The germline CDR1 and CDR2 sequences are MNHEY and SMNVEV (reference sequence). The CDR3: CASSSKPGQGVNSPLHF. In DNA form, the CDR3 reads TGTGCCAGCAGTTCAAAACCGGGACAGGGGGTTAATTCACCCCTCCACTTT.

The genes are TRBV19 and TRBJ2-7, with a weak D call TRBD1 (6 bases). CDR3 length equals 14 residues. CDR1 is LNHDA and CDR2 is SQIVND in the germline V gene (reference sequence). V dropped 5 bases and J dropped 3 bases, with 14 bases sitting between them. DNA of the CDR3: TGTGCCAGTAGTGACGGGACACAGGGCTACGAGCAGTACTTC. Its translation is CASSDGTQGYEQYF.

This chain links TRBV18 with TRBJ2-1; maybe TRBD1 (5 bases). V dropped 6 bases and J dropped 5 bases, with 11 bases sitting between them. The CDR3 spans 13 residues. Germline V lookup: CDR1 KGHSH, CDR2 LQKENI. The CDR3 is CASSQGINNEQFF. Written as DNA, the CDR3 is TGTGCCAGCTCCCAGGGTATCAACAATGAGCAGTTCTTC.

This clone was seen once. The CDR3 sequence: CASSRMRPGQGSDMRSPLHF. In DNA, the CDR3 is TGTGCCAGCAGCCGGATGAGGCCGGGACAGGGGTCGGATATGCGCTCACCCCTCCACTTT. The gene calls are TRBV7-8 and TRBJ1-6; TRBD1 matches 10 bases. From germline, CDR1 is SGHVS and CDR2 FQNEAQ. The CDR3 sequence is 20 residues long. The V gene end was trimmed by 5 bases and the J gene end by 10 bases; junction bases not matched to a gene: 23. Combining the CDR3 with reference TRBV7-8 and TRBJ1-6 gives the whole variable domain GAGVSQSPRYKVAKRGQDVALRCDPISGHVSLFWYQQALGQGPEFLTYFQNEAQLDKSGLPSDRFFAERPEGSVSTLKIQRTQQEDSAVYLCASSRMRPGQGSDMRSPLHFGNGTRLTVT.

This clone has more than one count but fewer than ten. The chain links TRBV18 to TRBJ1-3; 12 bases match TRBD1. Trimming took 3 bases from V and 2 from J; bases not matched to a gene: 5. The CDR3 sequence is 17 residues long. Per the germline V gene, CDR1 is KGHSH and CDR2 is LQKENI. Here the CDR3 DNA reads TGTGCCAGCTCACCGCCCGGGACAGGGGGCCCTGGAAACACCATATATTTT. Translated: CASSPPGTGGPGNTIYF.

The chain combines TRBV24-1 with TRBJ2-2; 7 bases align to TRBD2. Losses at the gene ends were 4 bases for V and 7 bases for J; bases not matched to a gene: 2. The CDR3 is 13 amino acids. Germline CDR1 is KGHDR and CDR2 is SFDVKD. The CDR3 loop is CATSEWTSGELFF. CDR3 in DNA: TGTGCCACCAGTGAGTGGACTAGCGGGGAGCTGTTTTTT.

V is TRBV3-1 (or the pseudogene TRBV3-2) and J is TRBJ1-2; TRBD1 is a possible D gene (6 bases). This CDR3 is built from 14 residues. V shed 4 bases and J shed 5 bases, with 14 bases lying between them. CDR1 is LGHDT, CDR2 YNNKEL, per germline (reference sequence). The CDR3 coding sequence is TGTGCCAGCAGCCGGACAGAGTCCTCATATGGCTACACCTTC. Amino acids: CASSRTESSYGYTF.

This clone appeared a single time. Additional DNA sequences in this sample encode the identical CDR3. V and J are TRBV5-1 and TRBJ1-1; 9 bases map to TRBD1. Germline loops: CDR1 SGHRS, CDR2 YFSETQ. This CDR3 spans 13 amino acids. The junction had 1 base not matched to a gene; V was cut back by 2 bases and J by 5 bases. The DNA of the CDR3 is TGCGCCAGCAGCTTACAGGGGGCTACTGAAGCTTTCTTT. Protein: CASSLQGATEAFF.

The gene calls are TRBV2 and TRBJ2-1, with TRBD1 matching 10 bases. There are 14 residues in the CDR3. From germline, CDR1 is SNHLY and CDR2 FYNNEI. Trimming removed 6 bases from V and 7 bases from J; junction bases left unmatched: 6. The DNA for the CDR3 is TGTGCCAGCAGGGGACAGGGGTTGGAGAATGAGCAGTTCTTC. The encoded protein is CASRGQGLENEQFF.

This sequence joins TRBV5-1 and TRBJ1-4; D gene unclear. The germline V gene has CDR1 SGHRS and CDR2 YFSETQ. The CDR3 is 14 amino acids. Deletions cut 1 base from V and 3 bases from J, with 7 bases between. In DNA form, the CDR3 reads TGCGCCAGCAGCTTGTTATCTCCTAATGAAAAACTGTTTTTT. The encoded protein is CASSLLSPNEKLFF.

The chain links TRBV11-2 to TRBJ2-6, with D unclear. The V end was cut by 3 bases, the J end by 0 bases, with 9 bases between. Germline CDR1 SGHAT, CDR2 FQNNGV. This CDR3 has 16 amino acids. The CDR3 protein is CASSFEGGSGANVLTF. DNA of the CDR3: TGTGCCAGCAGCTTTGAAGGCGGCTCTGGGGCCAACGTCCTGACTTTC.

The rearrangement joins TRBV5-1 to TRBJ2-7; D not certain. V was cut by 2 bases and J by 0 bases, with 3 bases left in between. The germline V gene encodes CDR1 SGHRS and CDR2 YFSETQ. There are 12 residues in the CDR3. The CDR3 coding sequence is TGCGCCAGCAGCTTCAGCTCCTACGAGCAGTACTTC. Translated: CASSFSSYEQYF.

The gene calls are TRBV19 and TRBJ1-5; TRBD1 agrees at 9 bases. The CDR3 has 15 residues. V gave up 5 bases and J gave up 0 bases; unmatched junction bases: 2. Germline-derived CDR1 and CDR2 are LNHDA and SQIVND (reference sequence). The CDR3, as DNA: TGTGCCAGTAGTGGGACAGGGCCTAGCAATCAGCCCCAGCATTTT. As protein: CASSGTGPSNQPQHF.

The chain uses TRBV5-6 and TRBJ1-2; D is perhaps TRBD1 (6 bases). The CDR3 is 13 amino acids. Trimming left V 4 bases short and J 6 bases short, with 13 bases between. Germline CDR1 reads SGHDT; CDR2 reads YYEEEE. The CDR3: CASSGGFSDGYTF. The CDR3 coding sequence is TGTGCCAGCAGCGGGGGCTTCTCAGATGGCTACACCTTC.

This clone has more than one count but fewer than ten. This sequence joins TRBV24-1 and TRBJ1-2, with 7 nucleotides matching TRBD1. The CDR3 runs to 19 residues. Germline V gene lookup returns CDR1 KGHDR and CDR2 SFDVKD. V lost 4 bases, J lost 3 bases, and 19 bases stayed unmatched. The CDR3 sequence: CATSERDRKQGRGHYGYTF. CDR3 DNA: TGTGCCACCAGTGAGCGGGACCGGAAACAGGGAAGGGGGCACTATGGCTACACCTTC.

V gene TRBV11-2 combines with J gene TRBJ2-7, with TRBD2 matching over 10 bases. V lost 4 bases and J lost 2; bases outside the gene matches: 5. This CDR3 contains 15 residues. Germline V CDR1 and CDR2: SGHAT, FQNNGV. The CDR3 region is CASSSTSGAPYEQYF. The CDR3, as DNA: TGTGCCAGCAGCTCTACTAGCGGGGCCCCCTACGAGCAGTACTTC. Together with reference TRBV11-2 and TRBJ2-7, the CDR3 gives the full variable domain: EAGVAQSPRYKIIEKRQSVAFWCNPISGHATLYWYQQILGQGPKLLIQFQNNGVVDDSQLPKDRFSAERLKGVDSTLKIQPAKLEDSAVYLCASSSTSGAPYEQYFGPGTRLTVT.

The V call is TRBV6-4, the J call TRBJ2-2; D unclear. CDR1 and CDR2 from the germline V gene are MRHNA and SNTAGT. The CDR3 runs 16 residues. Trimming removed 4 bases at V and 4 bases at J, with 16 bases between. The CDR3 loop reads CASSVDWSPSTGELFF. CDR3 bases: TGTGCCAGCAGTGTTGATTGGTCCCCGAGCACCGGGGAGCTGTTTTTT.

This chain joins TRBV18 and TRBJ2-7; 10 nucleotides match TRBD1. V lost 2 bases and J lost 2; bases outside the gene matches: 12. CDR1 is KGHSH and CDR2 is LQKENI in the germline V gene. CDR3 length: 18 amino acids. The CDR3 bases are TGTGCCAGCTCACCAAGGGGGTCGACAGGGGGCTCCACCTACGAGCAGTACTTC. As protein: CASSPRGSTGGSTYEQYF. Looking up the rest from reference TRBV18 and TRBJ2-7 gives the full variable domain: NAGVMQNPRHLVRRRGQEARLRCSPMKGHSHVYWYRQLPEEGLKFMVYLQKENIIDESGMPKERFSAEFPKEGPSILRIQQVVRGDSAAYFCASSPRGSTGGSTYEQYFGPGTRLTVT.

This clone was detected once. For the CDR3, the DNA is TGCGCCAGCAGCTTGGAAGGAGCGGGGGAGTACGAGCAGTACTTC. Translation: CASSLEGAGEYEQYF. The chain links TRBV5-1 to TRBJ2-7; 8 positions match TRBD2. Trimming cost V 0 bases and J 4 bases; bases outside gene matches: 6. Germline V gene lookup returns CDR1 SGHRS and CDR2 YFSETQ. The CDR3 length is 15 residues.

This clone was counted between two and nine times. This chain connects TRBV7-9 to TRBJ2-1; D unclear. V was shortened by 0 bases and J by 0 bases, with 6 bases between the two germline ends. Germline V gene lookup returns CDR1 SEHNR and CDR2 FQNEAQ (reference sequence). CDR3 length: 15 residues. CDR3 sequence: CASSLALPSYNEQFF. CDR3 in DNA: TGTGCCAGCAGCTTAGCGCTACCCTCCTACAATGAGCAGTTCTTC.

CDR3 in amino acids: CASSPRIGGTAGNTIYF. Here the CDR3 DNA reads TGTGCCAGCAGCCCTAGGATAGGGGGCACGGCTGGAAACACCATATATTTT. The chain uses TRBV7-8 and TRBJ1-3, with 7 bases that match TRBD1. Germline loops: CDR1 SGHVS, CDR2 FQNEAQ. V gave up 5 bases and J gave up 2 bases; unmatched junction bases: 12. The CDR3 is 17 amino acids.

The V call is TRBV4-1, the J call TRBJ2-3; 7 bases agree with TRBD1. Germline V lookup: CDR1 MGHRA, CDR2 YSYEKL. V was clipped by 4 bases and J by 1 base; unmatched bases: 11. The CDR3 totals 17 residues. The CDR3 reads CASSPKGATTGTDTQYF. CDR3 coding DNA: TGCGCCAGCAGCCCCAAGGGGGCGACGACCGGCACAGATACGCAGTATTTT.

The chain combines TRBV2 with TRBJ2-1; maybe TRBD2 (5 bases). CDR1 SNHLY and CDR2 FYNNEI come from the germline V gene. The CDR3 extends over 15 amino acids. V was cut by 2 bases and J by 12 bases, with 20 bases left in between. The CDR3 nucleotides read TGTGCCAGCAGTGAAACCGCGGCAGCACTTCGGGGGCAGTTCTTC. It yields the protein CASSETAAALRGQFF. The full variable domain, rest sourced from reference TRBV2 and TRBJ2-1, is EPEVTQTPSHQVTQMGQEVILRCVPISNHLYFYWYRQILGQKVEFLVSFYNNEISEKSEIFDDQFSVERPDGSNFTLKIRSTKLEDSAMYFCASSETAAALRGQFFGPGTRLTVL.

This chain links TRBV19 with TRBJ2-6; possibly TRBD1 for D (5 bases). Trimming shortened V by 5 bases and J by 0 bases, and 11 bases separated the two germline ends. Germline CDR1 and CDR2: LNHDA and SQIVND (reference sequence). CDR3 length: 16 residues. This CDR3 reads CASSSIDSSGANVLTF. The CDR3 region has the DNA TGTGCCAGTAGTTCCATCGACAGCTCTGGGGCCAACGTCCTGACTTTC.

The chain couples TRBV9 to TRBJ1-1; 7 bases line up with TRBD1. The CDR3 contains 14 residues. Per the germline V gene, CDR1 is SGDLS and CDR2 is YYNGEE. J gave up 3 bases and V 3 bases, and 5 bases lay outside the gene matches. The CDR3 is CASSANQGDTEAFF. DNA for the CDR3: TGTGCCAGCAGCGCGAATCAGGGGGACACTGAAGCTTTCTTT.

V gene TRBV7-2 combines with J gene TRBJ2-7; 13 positions agree with TRBD2. The J segment lost 7 bases and the V segment lost 5 bases, leaving 8 bases of the junction unmatched. The CDR3 consists of 15 residues. CDR1 is SGHTA, CDR2 FQGNSA, per germline. CDR3 in DNA: TGTGCCAGCAGCCCACGGACTAGCGGGGGTGGAGAGCAGTACTTC. Translating it yields CASSPRTSGGGEQYF.

The chain links TRBV19 to TRBJ1-2; TRBD1 matches at 10 bases. This CDR3 is built from 16 residues. After removal of 4 bases from V and 8 bases from J, the junction contained 13 bases not matched to a gene. The germline V gene encodes CDR1 LNHDA and CDR2 SQIVND (reference sequence). The CDR3 sequence: CASSSRDRGANRGYTF. CDR3 nucleotide sequence: TGTGCCAGTAGTAGCCGGGACAGGGGAGCGAATAGAGGCTACACCTTC.

This clone was recorded only once. The chain recombines TRBV5-8 with TRBJ2-1, with TRBD1 matching 7 bases. The germline V gene has CDR1 SGHTS and CDR2 YDEGEE. The V segment lost 4 bases and the J segment 6 bases; nucleotides outside the gene matches: 10. The CDR3 contains 15 residues. The CDR3 is CASSPGTDFGNEQFF. The CDR3 DNA reads TGTGCCAGCAGCCCCGGGACAGATTTCGGCAATGAGCAGTTCTTC.

This clone was recorded a few times. This sequence joins TRBV5-5 and TRBJ2-7; no firm D call. Trimming cost V 0 bases and J 4 bases, with 11 bases left between them. The CDR3 consists of 14 residues. The V gene's germline CDR1 is SGHKS and CDR2 YYEKEE (reference sequence). The CDR3 region has the DNA TGTGCCAGCAGCTTGGAGCCGAGATCGTACGAGCAGTACTTC. It encodes CASSLEPRSYEQYF.

The rearrangement links TRBV6-5 to TRBJ1-3; 7 bases agree with TRBD1. V was pared by 4 bases and J by 4 bases, with 10 bases of the junction left unmatched. CDR1 and CDR2 from the germline V gene are MNHEY and SVGAGI. The CDR3 sequence is 16 residues long. CDR3 bases: TGTGCCAGCAGTTTCAAGACAGGGACTAGCGGAAACACCATATATTTT. As protein: CASSFKTGTSGNTIYF.

The chain is built from TRBV10-2 and TRBJ2-3; D possibly corresponds to TRBD2 (5 bases). The CDR3 sequence is 13 residues long. Germline CDR1 WSHSY, CDR2 SAAADI. Trimming took off 5 bases at V and 6 bases at J, with 12 bases between the two ends. This CDR3 reads CASSRLASDTQYF. Here the CDR3 DNA reads TGCGCCAGCAGTAGGCTAGCATCGGATACGCAGTATTTT.